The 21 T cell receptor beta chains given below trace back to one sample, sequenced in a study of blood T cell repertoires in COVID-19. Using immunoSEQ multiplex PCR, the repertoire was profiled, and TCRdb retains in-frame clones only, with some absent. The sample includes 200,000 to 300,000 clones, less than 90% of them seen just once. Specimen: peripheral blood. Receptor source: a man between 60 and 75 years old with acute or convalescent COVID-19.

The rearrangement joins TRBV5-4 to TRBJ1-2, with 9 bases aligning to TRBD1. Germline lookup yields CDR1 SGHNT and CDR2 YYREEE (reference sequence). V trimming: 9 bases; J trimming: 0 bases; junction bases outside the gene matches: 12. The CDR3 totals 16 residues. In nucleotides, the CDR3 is TGTGCCACCGCGACAGGGGGTATCCAAGCTAACTATGGCTACACCTTC. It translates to CATATGGIQANYGYTF. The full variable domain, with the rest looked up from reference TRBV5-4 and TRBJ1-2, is ETGVTQSPTHLIKTRGQQVTLRCSSQSGHNTVSWYQQALGQGPQFIFQYYREEENGRGNFPPRFSGLQFPNYSSELNVNALELDDSALYLCATATGGIQANYGYTFGSGTRLTVV.

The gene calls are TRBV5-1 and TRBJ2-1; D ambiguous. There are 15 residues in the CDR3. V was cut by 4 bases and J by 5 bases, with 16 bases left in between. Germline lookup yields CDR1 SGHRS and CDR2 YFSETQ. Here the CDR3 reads CASSPRYGGNNEQFF. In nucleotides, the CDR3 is TGCGCCAGCAGCCCCCGGTACGGCGGAAACAATGAGCAGTTCTTC.

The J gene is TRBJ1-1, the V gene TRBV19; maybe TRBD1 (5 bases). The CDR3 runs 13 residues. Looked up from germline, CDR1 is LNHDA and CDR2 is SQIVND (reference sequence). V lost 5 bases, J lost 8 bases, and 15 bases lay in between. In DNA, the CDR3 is TGTGCCAGTAGTGGGGGGGGATTCGGCGAAGCTTTCTTT. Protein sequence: CASSGGGFGEAFF.

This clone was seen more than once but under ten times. Written as DNA, the CDR3 is TGTGCCAGCAGTTTAAGATGGGCGGCCGGCGGGAATTCACCCCTCCACTTT. It specifies CASSLRWAAGGNSPLHF. The V and J genes are TRBV27 and TRBJ1-6; D gene unclear. Trimming removed 2 bases from V and 7 bases from J, with 18 bases in between. Germline V lookup: CDR1 MNHEY, CDR2 SMNVEV (reference sequence). There are 17 residues in the CDR3.

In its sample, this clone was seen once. CDR3 protein: CASSMGVGSSGNTIYF. CDR3 nucleotides: TGTGCCAGTAGTATGGGAGTTGGAAGCTCCGGAAACACCATATATTTT. The rearrangement uses TRBV19 and TRBJ1-3; D unclear. Trimming removed 3 bases from V and 4 bases from J, with 16 bases in between. The CDR3 covers 16 residues. Germline CDR1 is LNHDA and CDR2 is SQIVND (reference sequence).

This CDR3 is CASSVAGVSYNEQFF. As DNA, the CDR3 is TGTGCCAGCAGCGTAGCCGGTGTGAGTTACAATGAGCAGTTCTTC. This chain joins TRBV9 and TRBJ2-1; no definite D call. CDR1 SGDLS and CDR2 YYNGEE come from the germline V gene. V was cut by 0 bases and J by 4 bases, with 11 bases left in between. The CDR3 is made up of 15 amino acids. Complete variable domain (other parts from reference TRBV9 and TRBJ2-1): DSGVTQTPKHLITATGQRVTLRCSPRSGDLSVYWYQQSLDQGLQFLIQYYNGEERAKGNILERFSAQQFPDLHSELNLSSLELGDSALYFCASSVAGVSYNEQFFGPGTRLTVL.

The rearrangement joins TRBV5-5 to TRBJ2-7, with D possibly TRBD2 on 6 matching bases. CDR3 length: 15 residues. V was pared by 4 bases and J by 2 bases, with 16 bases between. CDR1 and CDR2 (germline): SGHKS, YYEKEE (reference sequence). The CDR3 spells CASSTGGNPTYEQYF. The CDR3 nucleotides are TGTGCCAGCAGCACCGGCGGGAACCCAACCTACGAGCAGTACTTC.

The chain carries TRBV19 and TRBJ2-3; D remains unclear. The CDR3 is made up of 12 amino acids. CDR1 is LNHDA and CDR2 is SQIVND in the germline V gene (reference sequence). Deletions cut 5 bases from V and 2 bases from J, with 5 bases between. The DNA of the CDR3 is TGTGCCAGTAGTCAATTCACAGATACGCAGTATTTT. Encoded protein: CASSQFTDTQYF.

Here the CDR3 DNA reads TGTGCCACCAGCAGTCCCCGGACGGGACTCCTCTACGAGCAGTACTTC. As protein: CATSSPRTGLLYEQYF. The chain links TRBV15 to TRBJ2-7; maybe TRBD2 (6 bases). Germline V gene lookup returns CDR1 LNHNV and CDR2 YYDKDF (reference sequence). The CDR3 consists of 16 residues. The V and J ends lost 3 bases and 3 bases respectively, with 18 bases between them. Based on the CDR3 plus reference TRBV15 and TRBJ2-7, the full variable domain is DAMVIQNPRYQVTQFGKPVTLSCSQTLNHNVMYWYQQKSSQAPKLLFHYYDKDFNNEADTPDNFQSRRPNTSFCFLDIRSPGLGDTAMYLCATSSPRTGLLYEQYFGPGTRLTVT.

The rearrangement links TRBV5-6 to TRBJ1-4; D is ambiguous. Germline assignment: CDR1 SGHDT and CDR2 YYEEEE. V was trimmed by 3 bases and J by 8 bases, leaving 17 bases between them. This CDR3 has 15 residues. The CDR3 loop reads CASSYAGRREEKLFF. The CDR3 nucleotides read TGTGCCAGCAGCTACGCCGGGAGAAGGGAGGAAAAACTGTTTTTT.

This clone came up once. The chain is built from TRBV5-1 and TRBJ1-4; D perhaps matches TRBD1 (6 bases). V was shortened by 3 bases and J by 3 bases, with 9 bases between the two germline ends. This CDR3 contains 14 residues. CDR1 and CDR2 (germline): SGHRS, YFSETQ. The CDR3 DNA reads TGCGCCAGCAGCTCCCAGGGGTCTAATGAAAAACTGTTTTTT. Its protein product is CASSSQGSNEKLFF.

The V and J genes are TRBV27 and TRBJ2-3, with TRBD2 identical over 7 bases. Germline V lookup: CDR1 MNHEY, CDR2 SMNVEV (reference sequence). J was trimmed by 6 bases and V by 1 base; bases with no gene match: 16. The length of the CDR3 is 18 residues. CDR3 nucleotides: TGTGCCAGCAGTTTATACCCACCTCGGGGGAGGGCATCCGATACGCAGTATTTT. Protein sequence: CASSLYPPRGRASDTQYF.

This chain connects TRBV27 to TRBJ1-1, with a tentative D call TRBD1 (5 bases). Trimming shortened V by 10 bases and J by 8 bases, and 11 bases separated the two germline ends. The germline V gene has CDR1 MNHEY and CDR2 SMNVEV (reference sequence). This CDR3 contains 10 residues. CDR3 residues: CATPGIEAFF. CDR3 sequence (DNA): TGTGCCACCCCAGGGATCGAAGCTTTCTTT.

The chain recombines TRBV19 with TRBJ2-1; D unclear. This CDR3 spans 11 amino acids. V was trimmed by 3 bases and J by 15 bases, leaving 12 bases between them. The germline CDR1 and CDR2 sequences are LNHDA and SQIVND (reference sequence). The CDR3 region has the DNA TGTGCCAGTAGTATTGGCCTGATGATGTTCTTC. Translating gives CASSIGLMMFF.

The CDR3 DNA sequence: TGTGCCAGCAGTTACTCGTTGGTATTCCATGGCACCTACGAGCAGTACTTC. Residues: CASSYSLVFHGTYEQYF. The chain recombines TRBV6-2 or TRBV6-3 with TRBJ2-7; D gene unclear. This CDR3 has 17 residues. V lost 0 bases and J 2 bases, leaving 17 bases between the germline ends. Germline assignment: CDR1 MNHEY and CDR2 SVGEGT.

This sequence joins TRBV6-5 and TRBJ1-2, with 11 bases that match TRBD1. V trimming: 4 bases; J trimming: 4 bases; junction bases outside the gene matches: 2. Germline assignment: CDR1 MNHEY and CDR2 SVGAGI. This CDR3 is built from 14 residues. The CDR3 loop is CASSFGTGGYGYTF. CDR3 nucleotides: TGTGCCAGCAGTTTCGGGACAGGGGGCTATGGCTACACCTTC.

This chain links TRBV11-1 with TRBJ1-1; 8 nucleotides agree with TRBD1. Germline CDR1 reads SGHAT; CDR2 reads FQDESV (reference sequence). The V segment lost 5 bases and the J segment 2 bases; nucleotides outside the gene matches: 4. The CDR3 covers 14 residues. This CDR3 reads CASSTGQGNTEAFF. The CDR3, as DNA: TGTGCCAGCAGCACCGGACAGGGAAACACTGAAGCTTTCTTT.

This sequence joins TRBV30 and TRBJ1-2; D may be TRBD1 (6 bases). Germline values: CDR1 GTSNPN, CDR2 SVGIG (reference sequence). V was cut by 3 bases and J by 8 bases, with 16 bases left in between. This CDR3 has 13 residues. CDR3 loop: CAWSDGARGGYTF. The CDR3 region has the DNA TGTGCCTGGAGCGATGGGGCCAGGGGAGGCTACACCTTC.

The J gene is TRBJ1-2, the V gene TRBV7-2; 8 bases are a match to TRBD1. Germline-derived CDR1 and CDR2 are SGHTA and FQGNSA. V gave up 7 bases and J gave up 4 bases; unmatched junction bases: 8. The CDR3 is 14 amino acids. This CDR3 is CASTYGQGVYGYTF. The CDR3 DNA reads TGTGCCAGCACCTACGGACAGGGTGTCTATGGCTACACCTTC.

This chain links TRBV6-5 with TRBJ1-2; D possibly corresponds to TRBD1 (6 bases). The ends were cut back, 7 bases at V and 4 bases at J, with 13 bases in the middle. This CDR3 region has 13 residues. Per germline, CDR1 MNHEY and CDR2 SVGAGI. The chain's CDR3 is CASNQQGSYGYTF. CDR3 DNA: TGTGCCAGCAACCAACAGGGCTCCTATGGCTACACCTTC.

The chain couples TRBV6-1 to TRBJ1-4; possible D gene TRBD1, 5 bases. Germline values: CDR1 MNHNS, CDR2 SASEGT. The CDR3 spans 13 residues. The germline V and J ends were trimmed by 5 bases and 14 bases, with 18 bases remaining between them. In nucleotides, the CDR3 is TGTGCCAGCAGTTCACTCCTTCAGGGAGGGCTGTTTTTT. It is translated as CASSSLLQGGLFF.